These T cell receptor beta chains were read from a single sample in a study of T cells after yellow fever vaccination. TCRdb redid the calling of the 5' RACE reads with MiXCR, one entry per CDR3 protein. The sample yields about 120,000 distinct CDR3 sequences, roughly 9% seen once. Sequenced here: CD8+ T cells sorted from PBMCs, sampled on the day of the yellow fever booster vaccination. Every receptor here comes from a man aged 18 to 35 who received the YFV17D yellow fever vaccine. Both conserved end residues are part of each CDR3. D genes are given only for firm matches. Only some rows state a clone size, as once, few, many or a class for expanded clones.

size	V	J	D	CDR3	DNA
-	TRBV7-3	TRBJ2-1	-	CASSSDPASYNEQFF	TGTGCCAGCAGCTCGGACCCCGCCTCCTACAATGAGCAGTTCTTC
-	TRBV28	TRBJ2-3	TRBD2	CASSRPYLAGDSTDTQYF	TGTGCCAGCAGTCGACCTTATCTAGCGGGAGATAGCACAGATACGCAGTATTTT
few	TRBV20-1	TRBJ1-5	-	CSARGLGRGDQPQHF	TGCAGTGCTAGGGGACTGGGGCGGGGAGACCAGCCCCAGCATTTT
few	TRBV24-1	TRBJ2-4	-	CASTGTIQYF	TGTGCCTCAACAGGGACCATTCAGTACTTC
few	TRBV11-2	TRBJ2-2	TRBD1	CASSAGTGAYRELFF	TGTGCCAGCAGCGCGGGGACAGGGGCATACAGGGAGCTGTTTTTT
many	TRBV9	TRBJ2-1	-	CASSVEVGNEQFF	TGTGCCAGCAGCGTAGAGGTTGGCAATGAGCAGTTCTTC
-	TRBV7-9	TRBJ1-6	-	CASSPDGGPYNSPLHF	TGTGCCAGCAGCCCCGATGGGGGCCCTTATAATTCACCCCTCCACTTT
many	TRBV7-2	TRBJ1-1	-	CASSTRSAGEAFF	TGTGCCAGCAGCACCAGATCGGCGGGTGAAGCTTTCTTT
few	TRBV12-3/TRBV12-4	TRBJ2-7	TRBD1	CASRRTGDSSYEQYF	TGTGCCAGCAGGCGGACAGGGGATAGCTCCTACGAGCAGTACTTC
few	TRBV6-4	TRBJ1-5	-	CASSEVKGIMQPQHF	TGTGCCAGCAGTGAGGTTAAGGGGATCATGCAGCCCCAGCATTTT
few	TRBV2	TRBJ2-7	TRBD1	CAGSGTAYEQYF	TGTGCCGGCTCCGGGACAGCCTACGAGCAGTACTTC
-	TRBV7-9	TRBJ2-1	-	CASSFGLGVEQFF	TGTGCCAGCAGCTTCGGCTTGGGAGTGGAGCAGTTCTTC
few	TRBV20-1	TRBJ2-5	-	CSARSRTNQETQYF	TGCAGTGCTAGATCCCGGACTAACCAAGAGACCCAGTACTTC
-	TRBV19	TRBJ2-2	-	CASKGIGGGPTGELFF	TGTGCCAGTAAAGGGATAGGCGGGGGCCCTACCGGGGAGCTGTTTTTT
few	TRBV7-3	TRBJ2-3	TRBD2	CASSFDGGATDTQYF	TGTGCCAGCAGCTTCGACGGGGGGGCCACAGATACGCAGTATTTT
-	TRBV4-1	TRBJ2-5	-	CASSQEGKVETQYF	TGCGCCAGCAGCCAAGAGGGCAAGGTGGAGACCCAGTACTTC
-	TRBV10-2	TRBJ2-1	TRBD2	CASSPGLAASYNEQFF	TGCGCCAGCAGTCCCGGACTAGCCGCGTCCTACAATGAGCAGTTCTTC
-	TRBV2	TRBJ2-2	TRBD2	CASSASGAVAGELFF	TGTGCCAGCAGTGCTAGCGGGGCCGTGGCCGGGGAGCTGTTTTTT
-	TRBV5-5	TRBJ1-1	TRBD1	CASSPGQAGTEAFF	TGTGCCAGCAGCCCGGGACAGGCGGGGACTGAAGCTTTCTTT
-	TRBV6-5	TRBJ1-5	TRBD1	CASSSMTGGLFYEPQHF	TGTGCCAGCAGTTCCATGACAGGGGGCCTTTTTTATGAGCCCCAGCATTTT
few	TRBV20-1	TRBJ2-5	TRBD2	CSARLTSGALQETQYF	TGCAGTGCTAGACTGACTAGCGGGGCTCTTCAAGAGACCCAGTACTTC
many	TRBV6-1	TRBJ2-7	-	CASSPLGSYEQYF	TGTGCCAGCAGTCCGCTTGGCAGCTACGAGCAGTACTTC
few	TRBV9	TRBJ2-2	-	CASSVAWAGGELFF	TGTGCCAGCAGCGTAGCTTGGGCAGGCGGGGAGCTGTTTTTT
few	TRBV5-4	TRBJ2-4	-	CASTWGVGNIQYF	TGTGCCAGCACCTGGGGGGTAGGAAACATTCAGTACTTC
-	TRBV7-6	TRBJ1-1	-	CASSLHPRAEAFF	TGTGCCAGCAGCTTACATCCGCGGGCTGAAGCTTTCTTT
many	TRBV10-1	TRBJ2-2	-	CASAKANTGELFF	TGCGCCAGCGCCAAGGCCAACACCGGGGAGCTGTTTTTT
-	TRBV3-1	TRBJ2-4	-	CASSPAGGLAKNIQYF	TGTGCCAGCAGCCCCGCTGGGGGCTTAGCCAAAAACATTCAGTACTTC
few	TRBV7-8	TRBJ2-2	TRBD2	CASTPPGLAETGELFF	TGTGCCAGCACCCCACCGGGACTAGCGGAAACCGGGGAGCTGTTTTTT
-	TRBV12-3/TRBV12-4	TRBJ2-4	-	CASSREIAKNIQYF	TGTGCCAGCAGCCGAGAGATAGCCAAAAACATTCAGTACTTC
-	TRBV2	TRBJ2-5	-	CASSEANRAETQYF	TGTGCCAGCAGTGAAGCGAACAGGGCAGAGACCCAGTACTTC
few	TRBV6-2/TRBV6-3	TRBJ1-2	-	CASSHGLRGNYGYTF	TGTGCCAGCAGCCACGGACTCCGGGGAAACTATGGCTACACCTTC